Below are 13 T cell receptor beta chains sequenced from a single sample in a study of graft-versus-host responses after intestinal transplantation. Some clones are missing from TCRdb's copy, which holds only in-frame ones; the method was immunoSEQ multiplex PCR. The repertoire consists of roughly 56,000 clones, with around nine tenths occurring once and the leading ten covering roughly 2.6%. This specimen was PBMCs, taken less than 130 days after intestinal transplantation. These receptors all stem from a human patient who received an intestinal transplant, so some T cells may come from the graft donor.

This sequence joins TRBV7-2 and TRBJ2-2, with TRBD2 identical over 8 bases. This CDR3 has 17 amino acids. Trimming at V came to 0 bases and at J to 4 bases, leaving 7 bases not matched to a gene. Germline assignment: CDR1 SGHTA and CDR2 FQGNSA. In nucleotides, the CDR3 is TGTGCCAGCAGCTTAGCTTTGGCTAGCGGGCGCACCGGGGAGCTGTTTTTT. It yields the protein CASSLALASGRTGELFF.

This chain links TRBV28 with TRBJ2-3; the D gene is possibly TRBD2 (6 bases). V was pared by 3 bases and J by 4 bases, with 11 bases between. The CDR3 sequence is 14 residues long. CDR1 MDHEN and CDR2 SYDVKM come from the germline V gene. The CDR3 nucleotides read TGTGCCAGCAGTTTTTCCGGGGGAGCAGATACGCAGTATTTT. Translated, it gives CASSFSGGADTQYF.

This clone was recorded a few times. The CDR3 DNA follows: TGTGCCAGCACCTACGGGGTTGGTGAGGCCAACGTCCTGACTTTC. Translated, it gives CASTYGVGEANVLTF. This chain connects TRBV6-6 to TRBJ2-6; possibly TRBD2 for D (5 bases). Germline values: CDR1 MNHNY, CDR2 SVGAGI (reference sequence). The CDR3 length is 15 residues. Trimming stripped 7 bases from V and 6 bases from J, with 16 bases between.

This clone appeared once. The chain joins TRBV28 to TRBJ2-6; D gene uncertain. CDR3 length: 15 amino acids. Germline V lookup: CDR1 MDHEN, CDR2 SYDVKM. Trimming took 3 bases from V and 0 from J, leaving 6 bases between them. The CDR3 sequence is CASSFRVSGANVLTF. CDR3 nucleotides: TGTGCCAGCAGTTTTAGGGTCTCTGGGGCCAACGTCCTGACTTTC.

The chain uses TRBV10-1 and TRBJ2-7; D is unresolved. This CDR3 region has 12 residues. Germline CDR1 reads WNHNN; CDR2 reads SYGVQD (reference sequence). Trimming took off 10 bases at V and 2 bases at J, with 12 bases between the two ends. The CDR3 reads CANHGCPYEQYF. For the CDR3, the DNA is TGCGCCAACCATGGGTGCCCCTACGAGCAGTACTTC.

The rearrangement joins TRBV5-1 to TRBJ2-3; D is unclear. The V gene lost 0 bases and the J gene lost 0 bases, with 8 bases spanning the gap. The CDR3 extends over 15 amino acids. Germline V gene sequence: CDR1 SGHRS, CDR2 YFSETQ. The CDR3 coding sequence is TGCGCCAGCAGCTTGGAAATAACCAGCACAGATACGCAGTATTTT. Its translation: CASSLEITSTDTQYF.

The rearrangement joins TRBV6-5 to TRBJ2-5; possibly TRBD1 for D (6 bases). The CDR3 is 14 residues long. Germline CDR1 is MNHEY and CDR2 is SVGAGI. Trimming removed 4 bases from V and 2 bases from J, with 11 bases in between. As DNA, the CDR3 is TGTGCCAGCAGTTGGGACAAGACTCAAGAGACCCAGTACTTC. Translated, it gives CASSWDKTQETQYF.

CDR3 loop: CASSFRGRDEQFF. DNA of the CDR3: TGTGCCAGCAGTTTCAGGGGTAGGGATGAGCAGTTCTTC. The V and J genes are TRBV28 and TRBJ2-1; D is perhaps TRBD1 (6 bases). Trimming took 3 bases from V and 8 from J, leaving 11 bases between them. Germline V gene data show CDR1 as MDHEN and CDR2 as SYDVKM. CDR3 length equals 13 residues.

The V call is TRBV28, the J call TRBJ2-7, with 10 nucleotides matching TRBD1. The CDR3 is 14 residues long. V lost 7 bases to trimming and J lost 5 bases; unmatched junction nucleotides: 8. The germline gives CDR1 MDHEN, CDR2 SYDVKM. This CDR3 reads CASTRDRGWDEQYF. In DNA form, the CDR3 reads TGTGCCAGCACCCGGGACAGGGGTTGGGACGAGCAGTACTTC.

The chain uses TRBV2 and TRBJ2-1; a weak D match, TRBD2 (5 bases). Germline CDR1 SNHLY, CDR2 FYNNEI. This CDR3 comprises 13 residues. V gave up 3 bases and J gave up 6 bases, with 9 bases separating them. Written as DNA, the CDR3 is TGTGCCAGCAGTGATAATAGCGTCAATGAGCAGTTCTTC. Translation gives CASSDNSVNEQFF. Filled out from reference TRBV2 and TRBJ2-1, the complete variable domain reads EPEVTQTPSHQVTQMGQEVILRCVPISNHLYFYWYRQILGQKVEFLVSFYNNEISEKSEIFDDQFSVERPDGSNFTLKIRSTKLEDSAMYFCASSDNSVNEQFFGPGTRLTVL.

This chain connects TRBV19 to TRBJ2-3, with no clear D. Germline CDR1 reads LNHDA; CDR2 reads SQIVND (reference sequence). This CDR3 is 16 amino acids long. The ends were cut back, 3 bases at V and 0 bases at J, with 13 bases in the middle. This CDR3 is CASSIAERSSTDTQYF. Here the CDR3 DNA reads TGTGCCAGTAGTATCGCCGAGCGATCTAGCACAGATACGCAGTATTTT.

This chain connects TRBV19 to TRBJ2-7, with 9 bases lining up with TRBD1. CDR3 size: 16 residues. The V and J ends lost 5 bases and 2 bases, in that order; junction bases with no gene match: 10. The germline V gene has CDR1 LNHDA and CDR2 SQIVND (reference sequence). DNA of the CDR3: TGTGCCAGTAGTCCCGACCCGGGACAGGGAACCTACGAGCAGTACTTC. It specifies CASSPDPGQGTYEQYF.

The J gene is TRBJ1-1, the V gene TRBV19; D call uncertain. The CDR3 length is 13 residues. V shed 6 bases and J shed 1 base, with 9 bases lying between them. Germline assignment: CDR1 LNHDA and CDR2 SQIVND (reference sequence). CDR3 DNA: TGTGCCAGTAGCGAGACCGCGAACACTGAAGCTTTCTTT. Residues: CASSETANTEAFF.